The 13 T cell receptor beta chains listed next were all sequenced from one sample in a study of Graves' ophthalmopathy and Graves' hyperthyroidism. Investigators amplified TCR beta CDR3 regions from RNA transcripts. In the first round, RT-PCR was carried out with HTBI primers, and a multiplex PCR formed the second round. TCRdb re-called the multiplex PCR reads through MiXCR, storing one row per CDR3 protein. The sample records 340,000 or so distinct CDR3 sequences, around a sixth being singletons. The material sequenced was peripheral blood. The receptors come from an adult man with Graves' ophthalmopathy.

The chain combines TRBV3-1 with TRBJ1-5; D remains ambiguous. This CDR3 is 15 amino acids long. Trimming left V 2 bases short and J 4 bases short, with 12 bases between. Per germline, CDR1 LGHDT and CDR2 YNNKEL (reference sequence). The CDR3 region is CASSQTRGGNQPQHF. The DNA of the CDR3 is TGTGCCAGCAGCCAAACCCGCGGCGGTAATCAGCCCCAGCATTTT.

This clonotype was found many times. The chain recombines TRBV27 with TRBJ2-2; D gene ambiguous. Germline V gives CDR1 MNHEY, CDR2 SMNVEV (reference sequence). V lost 2 bases and J lost 0, with 7 bases in between. This CDR3 spans 15 amino acids. The DNA for the CDR3 is TGTGCCAGCAGTTTAGATAGTTCGAACACCGGGGAGCTGTTTTTT. Its translation: CASSLDSSNTGELFF.

The genes are TRBV30 and TRBJ2-4; D perhaps matches TRBD2 (5 bases). The CDR3 length is 13 residues. Germline V gives CDR1 GTSNPN, CDR2 SVGIG (reference sequence). The V gene lost 8 bases and the J gene lost 0 bases, with 11 bases spanning the gap. In DNA, the CDR3 is TGTGCCGCTGGAGGAATAGCCAAAAACATTCAGTACTTC. This encodes CAAGGIAKNIQYF.

This clonotype was counted a few times. The chain combines TRBV6-5 with TRBJ2-7, with 10 bases matching TRBD2. The V segment lost 0 bases and the J segment 11 bases; nucleotides outside the gene matches: 4. The germline V gene has CDR1 MNHEY and CDR2 SVGAGI. The CDR3 totals 13 residues. The DNA of the CDR3 is TGTGCCAGCAGTTACTCGCTAGCGGGAGAGGAGTACTTC. Its protein is CASSYSLAGEEYF.

This clonotype was counted ten times or more. The J gene is TRBJ2-2, the V gene TRBV24-1, with D perhaps matching TRBD1 (6 bases). Germline CDR1 is KGHDR and CDR2 is SFDVKD. Trimming removed 0 bases at V and 3 bases at J, with 10 bases between. The CDR3 length is 16 residues. Here the CDR3 DNA reads TGTGCCACCAGTGATTTGACTGGACAGTACACCGGGGAGCTGTTTTTT. Translation: CATSDLTGQYTGELFF.

This clonotype showed up many times. The chain employs TRBV24-1 and TRBJ2-7, with D possibly being TRBD1 (6 bases). Germline V gene data show CDR1 as KGHDR and CDR2 as SFDVKD. Trimming cost V 3 bases and J 1 base, with 12 bases left between them. There are 15 residues in the CDR3. The CDR3 bases are TGTGCCACCAGTGATCCGACAGGCCCTTCCTACGAGCAGTACTTC. This translates into CATSDPTGPSYEQYF.

The table lists this clonotype with many counts. This chain links TRBV15 with TRBJ1-3, with TRBD1 identical over 7 bases. This CDR3 has 17 amino acids. J gave up 0 bases and V 5 bases, and 10 bases lay outside the gene matches. The germline gives CDR1 LNHNV, CDR2 YYDKDF (reference sequence). CDR3 sequence (DNA): TGTGCCACCAGCGGCTGGGACAGCGGGAGCTCTGGAAACACCATATATTTT. Translation: CATSGWDSGSSGNTIYF.

J is TRBJ2-7 and V is TRBV28, with 7 bases lining up with TRBD2. The CDR3 is 13 residues long. J was trimmed by 2 bases and V by 8 bases; bases with no gene match: 6. Germline V gene data show CDR1 as MDHEN and CDR2 as SYDVKM. The CDR3 DNA follows: TGTGCCAGCGGGGAGGGGCTACCCTACGAGCAGTACTTC. It codes for CASGEGLPYEQYF.

In its sample, this clonotype was seen many times. The chain recombines TRBV2 with TRBJ1-6; no definite D call. This CDR3 has 14 amino acids. Germline V lookup: CDR1 SNHLY, CDR2 FYNNEI. V lost 11 bases and J 0 bases, leaving 11 bases between the germline ends. The CDR3 loop is CAGSDGSYNSPLHF. In DNA form, the CDR3 reads TGTGCCGGCTCTGACGGCTCCTATAATTCACCCCTCCACTTT.

This clonotype was counted ten times or more. The rearrangement uses TRBV6-1 and TRBJ2-2, with TRBD2 identical over 10 bases. V gave up 6 bases and J gave up 3 bases; unmatched junction bases: 4. The V gene's germline CDR1 is MNHNS and CDR2 SASEGT. The CDR3 totals 15 residues. The CDR3 here is CASSGLAEYTGELFF. For the CDR3, the DNA is TGTGCCAGCAGCGGACTAGCGGAGTACACCGGGGAGCTGTTTTTT.

The rearrangement joins TRBV2 to TRBJ2-7; unclear D gene. Germline loops: CDR1 SNHLY, CDR2 FYNNEI. CDR3 length equals 13 residues. Trimming cost V 2 bases and J 2 bases, with 7 bases left between them. CDR3 in DNA: TGTGCCAGCAGTGAATTAGCCGCCTACGAGCAGTACTTC. Translating it yields CASSELAAYEQYF. Full variable domain (missing parts from reference TRBV2 and TRBJ2-7): EPEVTQTPSHQVTQMGQEVILRCVPISNHLYFYWYRQILGQKVEFLVSFYNNEISEKSEIFDDQFSVERPDGSNFTLKIRSTKLEDSAMYFCASSELAAYEQYFGPGTRLTVT.

This clonotype was picked up many times. V and J are TRBV12-3 or TRBV12-4 and TRBJ1-5; 7 bases align to TRBD1. Trimming removed 2 bases from V and 4 bases from J; junction bases left unmatched: 5. The CDR3 is 15 amino acids. Here the CDR3 DNA reads TGTGCCAGCAGTTTAAGGGGGCTAGGGAATCAGCCCCAGCATTTT. Translation: CASSLRGLGNQPQHF.

This clonotype was observed at least ten times. This sequence joins TRBV3-1 and TRBJ2-7; D might be TRBD1 (6 bases). Trimming removed 4 bases at V and 13 bases at J, with 20 bases between. Germline values: CDR1 LGHDT, CDR2 YNNKEL (reference sequence). The CDR3 runs to 13 residues. CDR3 in amino acids: CASSPTQEGVQYF. CDR3 in DNA: TGTGCCAGCAGCCCCACCCAAGAGGGGGTTCAATACTTC.